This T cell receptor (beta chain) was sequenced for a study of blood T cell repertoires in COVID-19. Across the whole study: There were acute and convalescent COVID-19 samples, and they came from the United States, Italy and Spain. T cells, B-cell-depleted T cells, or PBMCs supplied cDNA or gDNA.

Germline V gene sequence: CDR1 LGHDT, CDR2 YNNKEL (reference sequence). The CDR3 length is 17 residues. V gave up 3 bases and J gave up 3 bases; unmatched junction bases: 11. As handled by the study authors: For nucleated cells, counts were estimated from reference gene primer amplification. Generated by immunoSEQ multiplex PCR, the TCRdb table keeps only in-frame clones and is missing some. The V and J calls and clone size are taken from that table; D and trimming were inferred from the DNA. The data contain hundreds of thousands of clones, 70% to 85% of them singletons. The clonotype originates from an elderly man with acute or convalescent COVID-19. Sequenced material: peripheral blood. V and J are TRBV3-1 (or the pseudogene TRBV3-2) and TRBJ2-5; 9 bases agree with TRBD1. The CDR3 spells CASSQRHGTGREETQYF. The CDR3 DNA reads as TGTGCCAGCAGCCAGAGGCACGGGACAGGGAGGGAAGAGACCCAGTACTTC.